The clone carrying this T cell receptor (beta chain) turned up a few times. The antigen remains unidentified. The data derive from a study of response to subunit inactivated influenza vaccine. Study findings and constraints: Seasonal influenza vaccination, on each occasion, was suggested by the authors to recruit few new T cells.

TCRdb redid the calling of the RT-PCR reads with MiXCR, one entry per CDR3 protein. The table includes fewer than 550,000 distinct CDR3 sequences, about 25% detected once. The V gene's germline CDR1 is SEHNR and CDR2 FQNEAQ (reference sequence). V lost 6 bases and J lost 8, with 10 bases in between. The CDR3 runs 11 residues. The sequence derives from a middle-aged man who received an inactivated influenza vaccine. This chain connects TRBV7-9 to TRBJ1-2; D ambiguous. The sequencing here drew on CD4+ T cells sorted from PBMCs, taken 5 days after vaccination. The CDR3 loop reads CASSRSEGYTF. CDR3 coding DNA: TGTGCCAGCAGTCGGTCAGAAGGCTACACCTTC.